Included here is one TCR beta chain sequence, with context. What this receptor recognizes is not known. Per-base quality was not reported, and no clone a single base away is much larger than it. Peripheral blood CD8+ and CD4+ T cells from healthy donors, Susac syndrome patients and multiple sclerosis patients were profiled by high-throughput TCR beta sequencing. Multiple sclerosis controls were treatment-naive patients with stable or active relapsing-remitting disease fulfilling revised McDonald criteria. CD8+ TEMRA cells were enriched by FACS, while bulk CD8+ and CD4+ T cells were purified by magnetic negative isolation. Blood was drawn into EDTA tubes, processed within 24 hours, and PBMCs were isolated by density gradient centrifugation. PBMCs intended for TCR sequencing were frozen in liquid nitrogen and were later thawed in a 37 degrees C water bath. The sorted or isolated CD4+, CD8+ and CD8+ TEMRA cells reached a purity of at least 90%.

RNA was extracted with the RNeasy kit and roughly 0.45 to 1 ug was reverse transcribed using random hexamers. TCR beta CDR3 regions were amplified with the immunoSEQ multiplex PCR assay covering 54 Vbeta and 13 Jbeta segments. PCR amplification bias was corrected by using a synthetic template baseline for primer optimization and computational correction. Per the source publication's procedure: Reads were assigned to V, D and J genes according to IMGT and analyzed in immunoSEQ Analyzer, with only productive sequences retained. To calculate clonality, Shannon entropy was normalized by log2 of the number of productive unique sequences and then subtracted from one. For each patient and control, public and private clones were evaluated within the 100 most prevalent clones. Clones were defined as Susac-specific when absent from the healthy and MS cohorts, from approximately 1,100 published viral clones and from other ImmuneACCESS disease sequences. TCRdb ran its own pipeline on the public reads, namely fastp trimming at Q25 and MiXCR clone calling, and kept in-frame beta chains. Rows with one shared CDR3 protein collapse into an entry with the most common genes and DNA. TCRdb, rather than the study authors, made the V and J calls. For this sample there are around 300,000 distinct CDR3 sequences; over 75% appear just once. Jointly, the top ten make up approximately 0.2% of the sample.

The sample is drawn from a study of CD8 T cells in Susac syndrome (dated by TCRdb to the late 2010s). For the study in its entirety: The study used repertoire sequencing to test whether antigen drove CD8+ T cell activation and differentiation in Susac syndrome. CD8+ T cell repertoire clonality was compared between over 9 healthy donors, some 14 Susac syndrome patients and 15 multiple sclerosis patients.

Paper-wide results and their limitations: The TCR sequencing and HLA analysis was acknowledged to have included a relatively small number of individuals.

Based on the germline V gene (reference sequence), the CDR1 and CDR2 sequences are PRHDT and FYEKMQ. The trim is 4 bases for V and 5 bases for J, with a gap of 11 bases between the germline ends. Measured from the cysteine to the phenylalanine, the CDR3 is 13 residues long. Only CDR3 DNA remains: 39 bases, in frame from the first base. The sequenced sample was CD8+ T cells from PBMCs. This receptor was taken from a human donor with multiple sclerosis. The sequence joins TRBV13 to TRBJ1-1; the D gene cannot be named for sure. The DNA reads as follows: TGTGCCAGCAGCTCCCTATACGGGACTGAAGCTTTCTTT. Its product reads: CASSSLYGTEAFF.